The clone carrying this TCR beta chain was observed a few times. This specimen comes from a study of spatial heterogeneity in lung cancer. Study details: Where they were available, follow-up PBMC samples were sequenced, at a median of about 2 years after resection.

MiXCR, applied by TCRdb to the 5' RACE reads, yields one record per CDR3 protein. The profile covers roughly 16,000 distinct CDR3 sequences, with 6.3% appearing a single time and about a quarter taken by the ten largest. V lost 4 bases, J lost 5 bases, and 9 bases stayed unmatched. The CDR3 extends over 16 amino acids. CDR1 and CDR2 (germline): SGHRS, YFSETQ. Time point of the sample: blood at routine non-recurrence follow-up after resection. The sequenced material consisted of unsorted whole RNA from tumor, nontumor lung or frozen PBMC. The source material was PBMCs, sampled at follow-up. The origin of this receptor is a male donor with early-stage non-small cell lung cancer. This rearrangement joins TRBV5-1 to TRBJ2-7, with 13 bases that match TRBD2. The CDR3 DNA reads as TGCGCCAGCAGCACCTTGCCGACTAGCGGGAGGAACGAGCAGTACTTC. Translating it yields CASSTLPTSGRNEQYF.